This TCR beta chain was identified during a study of shared T cell receptors in the human thymus. Germline CDR1 SGHTS, CDR2 YDEGEE. The length of the CDR3 is 10 residues. V lost 3 bases and J 11 bases, leaving 8 bases between the germline ends. TCRdb's copy holds only in-frame clones and misses some; the assay was immunoSEQ multiplex PCR. The sample has some 700,000 clones, 88% seen once; the top ten hold about 0.01%. Separately, the same data were catalogued under a study of human thymus T cells.

Material: thymocytes. The clonotype comes from a boy less than two years old with a congenital heart defect. This rearrangement joins TRBV5-8 to TRBJ1-1; D ambiguous. The CDR3 DNA sequence: TGTGCCAGCAGCTCTGAGAGGGCTTTCTTT. It yields the protein CASSSERAFF. The variable domain in full, with the rest retrieved from reference TRBV5-8 and TRBJ1-1, is EAGVTQSPTHLIKTRGQQATLRCSPISGHTSVYWYQQALGLGLQFLLWYDEGEERNRGNFPPRFSGRQFPNYSSELNVNALELEDSALYLCASSSERAFFGQGTRLTVV.